The 32 T cell receptor beta chains below come from one sample, sequenced in a study of blood T cell repertoires in COVID-19. Profiling relied on immunoSEQ multiplex PCR, and the TCRdb table lists in-frame clones only, not all of them. This table has about 360,000 clones, 75% to 90% appearing once. Sample: peripheral blood. The receptors come from a woman aged 55-70 years with COVID-19, enrolled during active disease.

The chain uses TRBV4-2 and TRBJ2-1, with unresolved D. The ends were cut back, 3 bases at V and 8 bases at J, with 11 bases in the middle. Looked up from germline, CDR1 is LGHNA and CDR2 is YNFKEQ. The CDR3 is 13 residues long. The CDR3 loop is CASSHSDSDEQFF. The CDR3 DNA sequence: TGTGCCAGCAGCCACTCTGACTCGGATGAGCAGTTCTTC.

This clone was seen a handful of times. The CDR3: CASSSVTTYEQYF. CDR3 coding DNA: TGTGCCAGCTCATCAGTTACTACCTACGAGCAGTACTTC. The genes are TRBV18 and TRBJ2-7; unclear D gene. Between the trimmed V and J ends, which lost 5 bases and 2 bases, there was a span of 10 bases. This CDR3 comprises 13 residues. Germline-derived CDR1 and CDR2 are KGHSH and LQKENI.

This chain connects TRBV15 to TRBJ1-5; D ambiguous. CDR1 is LNHNV and CDR2 is YYDKDF in the germline V gene (reference sequence). This CDR3 has 16 amino acids. V was pared by 3 bases and J by 2 bases, with 14 bases between. The DNA for the CDR3 is TGTGCCACCAGCAGGACCGGGCCCGGGGGCAATCAGCCCCAGCATTTT. Amino acids: CATSRTGPGGNQPQHF.

V gene TRBV4-3 combines with J gene TRBJ2-2; perhaps TRBD2 as D (5 bases). The V and J ends lost 4 bases and 6 bases respectively, with 15 bases between them. The CDR3 is 15 amino acids. Germline CDR1 is LGHNA and CDR2 is YSLEER. The CDR3 sequence: CASSPTGNGPGELFF. The CDR3 DNA follows: TGCGCCAGCAGCCCCACGGGGAACGGTCCCGGGGAGCTGTTTTTT.

This chain uses TRBV9 with TRBJ2-2; perhaps TRBD2 as D (5 bases). Trimming removed 9 bases from V and 5 bases from J, with 20 bases in between. The CDR3 is 15 amino acids. Germline V gene sequence: CDR1 SGDLS, CDR2 YYNGEE. In DNA form, the CDR3 reads TGTGCCACCCAGCCGGCGGTCGGGGATACCGGGGAGCTGTTTTTT. Translating it yields CATQPAVGDTGELFF.

A note on this clone: One end of the junction does not line up with germline, which may come from a read error. The V gene is TRBV11-3, the J gene TRBJ2-5; the match to TRBD1 covers 7 bases. Germline V gene sequence: CDR1 SGHNT, CDR2 YENEEA. There are 15 residues in the CDR3. CDR3 loop: CASSLGTAQQETQYF. CDR3 coding DNA: TGTGCCAGCAGTTTAGGGACAGCCCAACAAGAGACCCAGTACTTC.

This rearrangement joins TRBV4-1 to TRBJ1-2; D gene unclear. The V and J ends lost 4 bases and 5 bases respectively, with 8 bases between them. Germline V lookup: CDR1 MGHRA, CDR2 YSYEKL. The CDR3 runs 12 residues. This chain's CDR3 is CASSPLSYGYTF. The CDR3 DNA reads TGCGCCAGCAGCCCGCTTAGTTATGGCTACACCTTC.

J is TRBJ1-5 and V is TRBV9, with a weak D call TRBD1 (5 bases). V gave up 4 bases and J gave up 4 bases, with 18 bases separating them. CDR1 is SGDLS and CDR2 is YYNGEE in the germline V gene. The CDR3 has 16 residues. The CDR3 reads CASSPGGGDLNQPQHF. The CDR3 DNA sequence: TGTGCCAGCAGCCCCGGCGGGGGGGACCTAAATCAGCCCCAGCATTTT.

This clone was observed once. This CDR3 is also generated by other DNA sequences in the sample. CDR3 loop: CASKRGTEAFF. The CDR3 nucleotides are TGTGCCAGTAAAAGGGGGACTGAAGCTTTCTTT. The J gene is TRBJ1-1, the V gene TRBV6-5, with a tentative D call TRBD1 (6 bases). The CDR3 loop spans 11 amino acids. V lost 9 bases, J lost 5 bases, and 10 bases lay in between. Germline assignment: CDR1 MNHEY and CDR2 SVGAGI.

The chain combines TRBV5-4 with TRBJ2-5, with 11 bases matching TRBD2. Germline V gene lookup returns CDR1 SGHNT and CDR2 YYREEE (reference sequence). J was trimmed by 4 bases and V by 0 bases; bases with no gene match: 2. The CDR3 totals 15 residues. Here the CDR3 reads CASSLGLAGRETQYF. The CDR3 DNA follows: TGTGCCAGCAGCTTGGGACTAGCGGGGCGAGAGACCCAGTACTTC.

V usage is TRBV29-1 and J usage is TRBJ1-5, with 7 positions matching TRBD1. Looked up from germline, CDR1 is SQVTM and CDR2 is ANQGSEA. The CDR3 runs to 13 residues. V shed 7 bases, J shed 6 bases, and the junction held 9 bases outside the gene matches. The CDR3 loop reads CSAIRGLGQPQHF. In DNA, the CDR3 is TGCAGCGCCATTAGGGGGCTCGGTCAGCCCCAGCATTTT.

This chain links TRBV18 with TRBJ1-2; 8 bases fit TRBD1. This CDR3 is 14 amino acids long. CDR1 and CDR2 (germline): KGHSH, LQKENI. The ends lost 1 base at V and 8 bases at J; junction bases unmatched: 6. The CDR3 is CASSPQTGESGYTF. CDR3 nucleotide sequence: TGTGCCAGCTCACCACAGACAGGGGAAAGCGGCTACACCTTC. Together with reference TRBV18 and TRBJ1-2, the CDR3 gives the full variable domain: NAGVMQNPRHLVRRRGQEARLRCSPMKGHSHVYWYRQLPEEGLKFMVYLQKENIIDESGMPKERFSAEFPKEGPSILRIQQVVRGDSAAYFCASSPQTGESGYTFGSGTRLTVV.

V usage is TRBV7-9 and J usage is TRBJ1-4; D gene unclear. Trimming shortened V by 5 bases and J by 7 bases, and 20 bases separated the two germline ends. CDR3 length: 16 amino acids. Germline V gene sequence: CDR1 SEHNR, CDR2 FQNEAQ (reference sequence). CDR3 amino acids: CASSPSLPGRGEKLFF. CDR3 nucleotide sequence: TGTGCCAGCAGCCCCTCTCTACCAGGTCGGGGTGAAAAACTGTTTTTT.

The chain links TRBV2 to TRBJ1-3; 7 bases are a match to TRBD1. V gave up 5 bases and J gave up 7 bases; unmatched junction bases: 8. The germline V gene has CDR1 SNHLY and CDR2 FYNNEI. The CDR3 consists of 14 residues. DNA of the CDR3: TGTGCCAGCAGTCCCCGAGACAGGGAGAACACCATATATTTT. It yields the protein CASSPRDRENTIYF.

V gene TRBV7-6 combines with J gene TRBJ2-3; 8 nucleotides agree with TRBD2. This CDR3 contains 14 residues. Germline V gene sequence: CDR1 SGHVS, CDR2 FNYEAQ. The ends lost 3 bases at V and 3 bases at J; junction bases unmatched: 2. The CDR3, as DNA: TGTGCCAGCAGCTTCGGCGGGGGGACAGATACGCAGTATTTT. It specifies CASSFGGGTDTQYF.

The V call is TRBV6-6, the J call TRBJ2-3; TRBD2 aligns across 7 bases. Germline CDR1 reads MNHNY; CDR2 reads SVGAGI (reference sequence). The CDR3 consists of 15 residues. The trim removed 5 bases at V and 4 bases at J, leaving 9 bases unmatched. As DNA, the CDR3 is TGTGCCAGCAGTCCTCCGGGGGGTTCTGCAGATACGCAGTATTTT. This translates into CASSPPGGSADTQYF.

The V gene is TRBV4-2, the J gene TRBJ2-2, with TRBD2 matching 10 bases. The germline gives CDR1 LGHNA, CDR2 YNFKEQ. The trim removed 5 bases at V and 5 bases at J, leaving 5 bases unmatched. The CDR3 loop spans 15 amino acids. The CDR3 loop reads CASSTAGGRTGELFF. The CDR3 nucleotides are TGTGCCAGCAGCACAGCGGGGGGGCGAACCGGGGAGCTGTTTTTT.

The V gene is TRBV18, the J gene TRBJ1-5; D not certain. Germline CDR1 is KGHSH and CDR2 is LQKENI. Trimming left V 1 base short and J 0 bases short, with 7 bases between. The CDR3 spans 15 residues. The CDR3 here is CASSPRESSNQPQHF. The CDR3 bases are TGTGCCAGCTCACCACGAGAAAGTAGCAATCAGCCCCAGCATTTT.

The chain employs TRBV2 and TRBJ2-1, with 11 bases that match TRBD2. CDR1 is SNHLY, CDR2 FYNNEI, per germline. The J segment lost 9 bases and the V segment lost 3 bases, leaving 10 bases of the junction unmatched. This CDR3 has 16 residues. In DNA, the CDR3 is TGTGCCAGCAGTGAGTTGACTAGCGGGGTTGCTGTTGAGCAGTTCTTC. Its translation: CASSELTSGVAVEQFF. Using reference TRBV2 and TRBJ2-1 for the parts outside the CDR3, the full variable domain is EPEVTQTPSHQVTQMGQEVILRCVPISNHLYFYWYRQILGQKVEFLVSFYNNEISEKSEIFDDQFSVERPDGSNFTLKIRSTKLEDSAMYFCASSELTSGVAVEQFFGPGTRLTVL.

The rearrangement uses TRBV11-3 and TRBJ2-2, with D perhaps TRBD2 (7 bases). The V end lost 5 bases, the J end lost 2 bases, and 21 bases lay between the germline ends. Germline values: CDR1 SGHNT, CDR2 YENEEA. The CDR3 is 18 amino acids. CDR3 region: CASSPSGGLVRNTGELFF. The CDR3 nucleotides read TGTGCCAGCAGCCCGTCGGGGGGCTTAGTCAGAAACACCGGGGAGCTGTTTTTT.

The chain is built from TRBV10-2 and TRBJ1-2; D is perhaps TRBD1 (5 bases). CDR1 WSHSY and CDR2 SAAADI come from the germline V gene. Trimming removed 4 bases at V and 8 bases at J, with 11 bases between. The CDR3 runs 12 residues. CDR3 amino acids: CASSGTGGGYTF. As DNA, the CDR3 is TGCGCCAGCAGTGGGACGGGGGGAGGCTACACCTTC.

This chain connects TRBV7-2 to TRBJ2-5, with D possibly being TRBD2 (6 bases). CDR3 length equals 14 residues. From germline, CDR1 is SGHTA and CDR2 FQGNSA. The V end was cut by 3 bases, the J end by 1 base, with 9 bases between. DNA of the CDR3: TGTGCCAGCAGCTTCAGGACTATCCAAGAGACCCAGTACTTC. Translation gives CASSFRTIQETQYF.

The chain links TRBV18 to TRBJ1-3, with D unclear. V was clipped by 2 bases and J by 0 bases, with 14 bases between them. Germline assignment: CDR1 KGHSH and CDR2 LQKENI. The CDR3 spans 17 residues. CDR3 sequence reads: CASSPRYSMISGNTIYF. In DNA form, the CDR3 reads TGTGCCAGCTCACCAAGATACTCCATGATCTCTGGAAACACCATATATTTT.

This clone was detected only a few times. The chain has TRBV19 and TRBJ1-2; D uncertain. Deletions cut 6 bases from V and 7 bases from J, with 12 bases between. Per the germline V gene, CDR1 is LNHDA and CDR2 is SQIVND (reference sequence). CDR3 length: 12 amino acids. The CDR3, as DNA: TGTGCCAGTAGCATGCAGGAAGGTGGCTACACCTTC. Its protein product is CASSMQEGGYTF. Based on the CDR3 plus reference TRBV19 and TRBJ1-2, the full variable domain is DGGITQSPKYLFRKEGQNVTLSCEQNLNHDAMYWYRQDPGQGLRLIYYSQIVNDFQKGDIAEGYSVSREKKESFPLTVTSAQKNPTAFYLCASSMQEGGYTFGSGTRLTVV.

The chain uses TRBV5-1 and TRBJ2-5; tentatively, D is TRBD1 (6 bases). The germline CDR1 and CDR2 sequences are SGHRS and YFSETQ. The germline V and J ends were trimmed by 3 bases and 5 bases, with 8 bases remaining between them. The CDR3 runs to 12 residues. The CDR3 loop is CASSYQGETQYF. In DNA, the CDR3 is TGCGCCAGCAGCTATCAGGGGGAGACCCAGTACTTC.

This chain uses TRBV27 with TRBJ1-2; D remains unclear. V was pared by 6 bases and J by 8 bases, with 13 bases between. CDR1 is MNHEY, CDR2 SMNVEV, per germline (reference sequence). The CDR3 loop spans 12 amino acids. CDR3 sequence (DNA): TGTGCCAGCAGGGCCAGCCAGGAAGGCTACACCTTC. Protein sequence: CASRASQEGYTF.

This rearrangement joins TRBV4-1 to TRBJ1-1, with D unclear. V was cut by 3 bases and J by 1 base, with 12 bases left in between. The germline CDR1 and CDR2 sequences are MGHRA and YSYEKL. CDR3 length: 15 amino acids. CDR3 sequence reads: CASSHAEKQNTEAFF. The CDR3 bases are TGCGCCAGCAGCCATGCCGAAAAGCAGAACACTGAAGCTTTCTTT.

The rearrangement links TRBV7-3 to TRBJ2-1; 10 bases fit TRBD2. V was pared by 2 bases and J by 5 bases, with 3 bases of the junction left unmatched. There are 15 residues in the CDR3. Germline values: CDR1 SGHTA, CDR2 FQGTGA. The CDR3: CASSLDLAGDNEQFF. Written as DNA, the CDR3 is TGTGCCAGCAGCTTAGATCTAGCGGGGGACAATGAGCAGTTCTTC.

The chain is built from TRBV6-2 or TRBV6-3 and TRBJ1-1, with 7 nucleotides matching TRBD1. CDR1 and CDR2 (germline): MNHEY, SVGEGT. This CDR3 is built from 15 residues. The trim removed 0 bases at V and 5 bases at J, leaving 6 bases unmatched. The CDR3 protein is CASSYSKGAETEAFF. The DNA of the CDR3 is TGTGCCAGCAGTTACTCAAAGGGGGCCGAAACTGAAGCTTTCTTT.

This clone appeared a few times. CDR3 nucleotides: TGTGCCAGCAGTTCCCAGAGTACAGCGGATGTCGGGGAGCTGTTTTTT. It translates to CASSSQSTADVGELFF. The V call is TRBV6-5, the J call TRBJ2-2, with a weak D call TRBD2 (5 bases). Germline V gene sequence: CDR1 MNHEY, CDR2 SVGAGI. This CDR3 region has 16 residues. Trimming removed 4 bases from V and 7 bases from J, with 19 bases in between.

The chain couples TRBV4-1 to TRBJ2-7; 13 bases are a match to TRBD2. Germline CDR1 and CDR2: MGHRA and YSYEKL. Trimming removed 0 bases from V and 5 bases from J; junction bases left unmatched: 1. This CDR3 spans 15 amino acids. The CDR3 region has the DNA TGCGCCAGCAGCCAAGAAGGGACTAGCGGGGACGAGCAGTACTTC. Its protein product is CASSQEGTSGDEQYF.

The chain couples TRBV7-6 to TRBJ1-2, with 10 nucleotides matching TRBD1. Trimming cost V 5 bases and J 4 bases; bases outside gene matches: 7. CDR3 length: 15 residues. Germline V gene lookup returns CDR1 SGHVS and CDR2 FNYEAQ. CDR3 bases: TGTGCCAGCAGCACAACCGGGACAGGGGCCTATGGCTACACCTTC. Translated, it gives CASSTTGTGAYGYTF.